Here is one T cell receptor beta chain with its context. The repertoire was sequenced with immunoSEQ multiplex PCR; TCRdb's copy has only in-frame clones and lacks some. In the table there are 100,000 to 150,000 clones, roughly 91% of which are singletons. The sample originates from a study of T cell responses to AZD1222 COVID-19 vaccine. V lost 1 base and J lost 5, with 11 bases in between. The length of the CDR3 is 15 residues. Germline V gene sequence: CDR1 SEHNR, CDR2 FQNEAQ (reference sequence). Second-dose timings of about 4 or about 12 weeks were pooled. This material consisted of peripheral blood, taken 28 days after the second AZD1222 dose. This receptor was taken from an adult who received the AZD1222 COVID-19 vaccine. The chain links TRBV7-9 to TRBJ1-4, with D possibly being TRBD1 (6 bases). CDR3 loop: CASSLVGRGNEKLFF. The CDR3 nucleotides are TGTGCCAGCAGCTTAGTAGGCAGGGGAAATGAAAAACTGTTTTTT. Full variable domain (missing parts from reference TRBV7-9 and TRBJ1-4): DTGVSQNPRHKITKRGQNVTFRCDPISEHNRLYWYRQTLGQGPEFLTYFQNEAQLEKSRLLSDRFSAERPKGSFSTLEIQRTEQGDSAMYLCASSLVGRGNEKLFFGSGTQLSVL.